There are a few counts of the clone carrying this T cell receptor (beta chain). The antigen remains undetermined. This sample is part of a study of Tregs in tolerant kidney transplant recipients. Unstimulated regulatory T cells (CD4+CD25+CD127-), CD4+CD25- non-regulatory cells, CD4 and CD8 cells were FACS-sorted from thawed PBMCs. Findings and limits, study-wide: Few patients were studied, so findings need validation in larger groups. Activated donor B cell expansion appeared to reveal the most relevant donor-specific TCRbeta repertoire.

This CDR3 contains 10 residues. Germline values: CDR1 LGHNT, CDR2 FRNRAP. The V end was cut by 11 bases, the J end by 5 bases, with 9 bases between. Method: immunoSEQ multiplex PCR; TCRdb's copy keeps in-frame clones and lacks some. Among about 18,000 clones listed, roughly 82% were seen once. The gene calls are TRBV12-5 and TRBJ2-5, with no clear D. The sequencing input was Tregs from blood. This clonotype was sampled from a human donor in good health. Here the CDR3 DNA reads TGTGCTCACCCTGGGGAGACCCAGTACTTC. The encoded protein is CAHPGETQYF.